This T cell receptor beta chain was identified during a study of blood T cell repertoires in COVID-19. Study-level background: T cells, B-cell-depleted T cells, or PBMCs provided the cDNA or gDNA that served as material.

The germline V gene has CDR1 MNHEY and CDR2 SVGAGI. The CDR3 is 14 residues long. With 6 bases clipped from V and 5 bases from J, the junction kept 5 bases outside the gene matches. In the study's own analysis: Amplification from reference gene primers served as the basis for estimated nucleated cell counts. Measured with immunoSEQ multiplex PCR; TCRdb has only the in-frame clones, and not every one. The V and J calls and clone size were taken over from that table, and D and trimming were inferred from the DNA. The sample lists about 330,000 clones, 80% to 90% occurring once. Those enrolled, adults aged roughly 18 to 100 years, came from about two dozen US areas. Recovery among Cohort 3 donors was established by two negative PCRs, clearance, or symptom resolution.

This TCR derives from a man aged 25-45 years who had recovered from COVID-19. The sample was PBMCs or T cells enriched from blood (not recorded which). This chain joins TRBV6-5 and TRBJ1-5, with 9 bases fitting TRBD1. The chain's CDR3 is CASSMRTGDQPQHF. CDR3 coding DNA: TGTGCCAGCAGCATGAGGACAGGGGATCAGCCCCAGCATTTT.